This T cell receptor (beta chain) appears in the sequencing data of a study of blood T cell repertoires in COVID-19. On the study more broadly: Spain, Italy and the United States supplied samples that represented acute and convalescent COVID-19. Sources were T cells, B-cell-depleted T cells, or PBMCs; the material itself was cDNA or gDNA.

Germline V gene data show CDR1 as SGHRS and CDR2 as YFSETQ. Trimming removed 2 bases at V and 4 bases at J, with 19 bases between. The CDR3 runs 18 residues. The repertoire was sequenced with immunoSEQ multiplex PCR; TCRdb's copy has only in-frame clones and lacks some. The sample consists of roughly 150,000 clones, around 87% of them appearing once. This chain connects TRBV5-1 to TRBJ2-6; a weak D match, TRBD1 (7 bases). The source material was peripheral blood. This sequence originates from a woman in her thirties or forties with acute or convalescent COVID-19. The CDR3 nucleotides read TGCGCCAGCAGCTTTGTCTCAGGGGGGACCTCCGGGGCCAACGTCCTGACTTTC. Translating gives CASSFVSGGTSGANVLTF.